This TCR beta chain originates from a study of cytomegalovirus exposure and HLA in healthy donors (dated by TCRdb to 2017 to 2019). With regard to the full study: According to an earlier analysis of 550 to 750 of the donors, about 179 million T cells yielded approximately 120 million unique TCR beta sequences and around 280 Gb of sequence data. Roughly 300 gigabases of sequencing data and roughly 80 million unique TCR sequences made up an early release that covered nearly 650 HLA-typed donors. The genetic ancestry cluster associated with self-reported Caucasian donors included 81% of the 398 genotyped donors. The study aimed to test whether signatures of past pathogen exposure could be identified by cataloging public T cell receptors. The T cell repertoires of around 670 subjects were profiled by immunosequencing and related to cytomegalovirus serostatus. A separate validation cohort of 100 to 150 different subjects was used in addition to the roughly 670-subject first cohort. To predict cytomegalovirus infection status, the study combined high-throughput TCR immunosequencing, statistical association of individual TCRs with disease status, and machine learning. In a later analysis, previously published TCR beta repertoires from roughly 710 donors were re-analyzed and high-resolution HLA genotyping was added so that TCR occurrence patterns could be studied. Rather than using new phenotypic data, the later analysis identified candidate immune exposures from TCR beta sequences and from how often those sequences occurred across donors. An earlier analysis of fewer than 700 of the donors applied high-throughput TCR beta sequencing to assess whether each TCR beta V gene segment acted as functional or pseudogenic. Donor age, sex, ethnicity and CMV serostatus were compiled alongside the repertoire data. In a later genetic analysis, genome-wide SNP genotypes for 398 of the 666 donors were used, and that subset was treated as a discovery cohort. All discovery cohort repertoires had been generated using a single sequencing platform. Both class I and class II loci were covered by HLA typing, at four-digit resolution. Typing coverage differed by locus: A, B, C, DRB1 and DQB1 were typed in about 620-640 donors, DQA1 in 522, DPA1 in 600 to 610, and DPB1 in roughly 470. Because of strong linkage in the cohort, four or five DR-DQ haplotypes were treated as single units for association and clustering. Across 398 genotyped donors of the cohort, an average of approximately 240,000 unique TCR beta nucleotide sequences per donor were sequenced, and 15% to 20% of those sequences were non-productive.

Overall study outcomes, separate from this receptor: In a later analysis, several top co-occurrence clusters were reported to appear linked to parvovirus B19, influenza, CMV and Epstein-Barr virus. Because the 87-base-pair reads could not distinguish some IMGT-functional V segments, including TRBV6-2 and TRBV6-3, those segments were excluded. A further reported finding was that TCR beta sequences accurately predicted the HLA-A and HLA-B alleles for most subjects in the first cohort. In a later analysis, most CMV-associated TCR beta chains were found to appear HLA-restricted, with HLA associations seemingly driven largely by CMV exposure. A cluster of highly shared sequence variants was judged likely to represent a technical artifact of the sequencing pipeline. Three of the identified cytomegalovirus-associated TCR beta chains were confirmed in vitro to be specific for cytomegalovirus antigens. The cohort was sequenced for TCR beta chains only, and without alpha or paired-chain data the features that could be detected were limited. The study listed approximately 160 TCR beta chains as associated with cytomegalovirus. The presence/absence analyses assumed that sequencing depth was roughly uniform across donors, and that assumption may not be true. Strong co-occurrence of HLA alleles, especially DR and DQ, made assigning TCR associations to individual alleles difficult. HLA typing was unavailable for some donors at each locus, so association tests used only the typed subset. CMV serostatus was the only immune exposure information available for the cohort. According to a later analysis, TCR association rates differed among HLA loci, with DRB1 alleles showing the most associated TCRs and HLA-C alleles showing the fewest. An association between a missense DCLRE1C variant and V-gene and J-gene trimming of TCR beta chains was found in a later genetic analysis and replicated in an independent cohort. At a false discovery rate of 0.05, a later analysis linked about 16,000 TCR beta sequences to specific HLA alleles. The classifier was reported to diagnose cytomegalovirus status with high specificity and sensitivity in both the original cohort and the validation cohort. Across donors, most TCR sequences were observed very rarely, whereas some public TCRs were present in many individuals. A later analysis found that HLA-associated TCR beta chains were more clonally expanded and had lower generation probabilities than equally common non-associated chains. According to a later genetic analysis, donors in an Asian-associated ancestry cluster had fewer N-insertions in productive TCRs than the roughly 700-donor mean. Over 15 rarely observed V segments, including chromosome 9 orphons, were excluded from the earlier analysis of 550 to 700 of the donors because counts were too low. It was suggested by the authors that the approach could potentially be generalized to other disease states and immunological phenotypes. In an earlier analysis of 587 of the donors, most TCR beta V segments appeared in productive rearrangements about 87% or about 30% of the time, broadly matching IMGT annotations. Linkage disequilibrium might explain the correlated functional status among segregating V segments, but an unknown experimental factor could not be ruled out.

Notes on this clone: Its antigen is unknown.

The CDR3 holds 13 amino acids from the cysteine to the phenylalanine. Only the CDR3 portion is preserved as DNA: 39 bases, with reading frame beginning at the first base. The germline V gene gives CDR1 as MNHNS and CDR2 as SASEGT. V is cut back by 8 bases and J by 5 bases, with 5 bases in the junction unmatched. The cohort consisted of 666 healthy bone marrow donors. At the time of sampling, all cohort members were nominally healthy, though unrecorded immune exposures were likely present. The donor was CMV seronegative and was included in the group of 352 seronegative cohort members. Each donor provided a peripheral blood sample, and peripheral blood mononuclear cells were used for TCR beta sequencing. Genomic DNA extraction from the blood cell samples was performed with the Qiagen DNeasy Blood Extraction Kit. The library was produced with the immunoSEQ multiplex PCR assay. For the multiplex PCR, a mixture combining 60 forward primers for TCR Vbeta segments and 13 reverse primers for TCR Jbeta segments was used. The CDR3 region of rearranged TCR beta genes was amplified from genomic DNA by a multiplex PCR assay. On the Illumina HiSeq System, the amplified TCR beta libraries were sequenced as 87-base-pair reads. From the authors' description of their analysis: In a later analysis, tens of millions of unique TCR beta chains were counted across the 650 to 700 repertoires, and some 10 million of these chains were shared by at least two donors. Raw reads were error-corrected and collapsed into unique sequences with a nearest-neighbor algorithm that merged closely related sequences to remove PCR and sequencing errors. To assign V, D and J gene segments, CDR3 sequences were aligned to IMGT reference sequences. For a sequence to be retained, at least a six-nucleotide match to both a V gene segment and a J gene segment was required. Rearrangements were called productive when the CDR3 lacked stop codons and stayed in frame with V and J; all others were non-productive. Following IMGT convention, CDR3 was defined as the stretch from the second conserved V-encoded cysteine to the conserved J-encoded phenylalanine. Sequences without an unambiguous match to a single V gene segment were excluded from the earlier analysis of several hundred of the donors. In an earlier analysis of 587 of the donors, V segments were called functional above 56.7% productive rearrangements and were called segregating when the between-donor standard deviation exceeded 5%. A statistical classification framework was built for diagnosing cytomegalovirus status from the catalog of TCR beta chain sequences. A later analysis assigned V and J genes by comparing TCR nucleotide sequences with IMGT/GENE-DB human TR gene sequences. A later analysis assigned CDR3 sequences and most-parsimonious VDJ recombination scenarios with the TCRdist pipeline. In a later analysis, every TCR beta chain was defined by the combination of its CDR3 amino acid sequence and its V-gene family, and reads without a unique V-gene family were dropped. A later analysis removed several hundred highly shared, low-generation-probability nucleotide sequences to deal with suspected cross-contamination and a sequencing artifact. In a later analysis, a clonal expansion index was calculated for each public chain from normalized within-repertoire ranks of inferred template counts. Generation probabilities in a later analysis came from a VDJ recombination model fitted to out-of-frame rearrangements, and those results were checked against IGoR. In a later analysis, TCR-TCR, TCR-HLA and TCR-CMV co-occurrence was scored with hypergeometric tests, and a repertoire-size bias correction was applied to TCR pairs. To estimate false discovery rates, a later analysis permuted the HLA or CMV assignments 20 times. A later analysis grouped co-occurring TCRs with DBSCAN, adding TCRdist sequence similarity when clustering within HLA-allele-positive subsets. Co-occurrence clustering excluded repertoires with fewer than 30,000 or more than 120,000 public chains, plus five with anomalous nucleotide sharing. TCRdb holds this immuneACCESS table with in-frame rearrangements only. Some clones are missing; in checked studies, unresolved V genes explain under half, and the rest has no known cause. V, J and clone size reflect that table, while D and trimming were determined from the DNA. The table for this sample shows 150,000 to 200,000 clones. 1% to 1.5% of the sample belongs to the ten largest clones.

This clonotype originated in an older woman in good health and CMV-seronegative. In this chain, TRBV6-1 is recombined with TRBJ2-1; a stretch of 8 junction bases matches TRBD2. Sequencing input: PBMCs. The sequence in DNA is TGTGCCAGCCAGCGGGAGAACAACAATGAGCAGTTCTTC. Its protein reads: CASQRENNNEQFF.